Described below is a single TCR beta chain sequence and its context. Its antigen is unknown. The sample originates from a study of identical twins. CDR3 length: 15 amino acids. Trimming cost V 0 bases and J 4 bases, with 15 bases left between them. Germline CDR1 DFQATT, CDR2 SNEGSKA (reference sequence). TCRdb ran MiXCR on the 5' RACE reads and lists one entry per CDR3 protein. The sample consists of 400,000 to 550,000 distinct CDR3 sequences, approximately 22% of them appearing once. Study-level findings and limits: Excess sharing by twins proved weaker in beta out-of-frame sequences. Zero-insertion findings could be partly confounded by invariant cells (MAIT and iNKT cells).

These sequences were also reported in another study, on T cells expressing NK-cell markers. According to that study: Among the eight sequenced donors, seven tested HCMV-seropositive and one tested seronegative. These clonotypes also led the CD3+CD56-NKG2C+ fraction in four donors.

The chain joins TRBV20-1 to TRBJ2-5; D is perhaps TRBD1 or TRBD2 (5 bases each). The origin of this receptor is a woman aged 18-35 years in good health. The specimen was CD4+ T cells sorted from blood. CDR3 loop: CSARDPGPRAETQYF. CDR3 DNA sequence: TGCAGTGCTAGAGATCCGGGGCCTAGGGCAGAGACCCAGTACTTC.